This T cell receptor (beta chain) was recorded in a study of Ad26.COV2.S vaccination and SARS-CoV-2 variants. Across the study: Intramuscularly, Ad26.COV2.S was given either once or twice, 56 days apart.

Only in-frame clones appear in the TCRdb table, and some are missing; sequencing was by immunoSEQ multiplex PCR. The data contain around 250,000 clones, around 88% of them singletons. The sample's treatment: about 20 received Ad26.COV2.S at low or high dose, single or two shots; 5 received placebo; per-sample allocation not given. On day 63 after the first injection, vaccine and placebo recipients gave samples. The length of the CDR3 is 14 residues. Germline V gene lookup returns CDR1 SGHRS and CDR2 YFSETQ. Trimming removed 0 bases at V and 6 bases at J, with 13 bases between. This material consisted of peripheral blood, taken in a trial of Ad26.COV2.S vaccine versus placebo. The source of this sequence is a person aged 18-65 years who received the Ad26.COV2.S COVID-19 vaccine or a placebo. V usage is TRBV5-1 and J usage is TRBJ2-7, with no clear D. CDR3 protein: CASSLDRSPGEQYF. In DNA form, the CDR3 reads TGCGCCAGCAGCTTGGACCGATCTCCGGGCGAGCAGTACTTC.